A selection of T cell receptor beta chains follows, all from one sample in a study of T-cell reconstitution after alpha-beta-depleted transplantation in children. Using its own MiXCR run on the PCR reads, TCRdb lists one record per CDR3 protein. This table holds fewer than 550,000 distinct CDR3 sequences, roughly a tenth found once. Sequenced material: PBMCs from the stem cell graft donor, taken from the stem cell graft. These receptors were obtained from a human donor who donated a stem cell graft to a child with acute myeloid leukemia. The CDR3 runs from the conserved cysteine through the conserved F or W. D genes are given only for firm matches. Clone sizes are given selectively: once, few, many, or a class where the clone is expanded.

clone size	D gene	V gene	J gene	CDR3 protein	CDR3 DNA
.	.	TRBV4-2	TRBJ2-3	CASSKGGEYTDTQYF	TGTGCCAGCAGTAAGGGGGGGGAATACACAGATACGCAGTATTTT
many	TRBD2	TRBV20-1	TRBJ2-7	CSAREGGSRDEQYF	TGCAGTGCTAGAGAGGGAGGGTCTCGGGACGAGCAGTACTTC
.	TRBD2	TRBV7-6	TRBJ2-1	CASSPRTSARNEQFF	TGTGCCAGCAGCCCCAGGACTAGCGCCCGCAATGAGCAGTTCTTC
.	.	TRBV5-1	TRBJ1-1	CASSPRGEYTEAFF	TGCGCCAGCAGCCCCCGAGGAGAGTACACTGAAGCTTTCTTT
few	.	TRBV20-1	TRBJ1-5	CSATQALEPQHF	TGCAGTGCTACACAGGCCCTGGAGCCCCAGCATTTT
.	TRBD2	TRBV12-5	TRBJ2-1	CASGTGLAGDNEQFF	TGTGCTAGTGGTACGGGACTAGCGGGGGACAATGAGCAGTTCTTC
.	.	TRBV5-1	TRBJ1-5	CASSLEGTSGNNQPQHF	TGCGCCAGCAGCTTGGAGGGCACCTCCGGGAACAATCAGCCCCAGCATTTT
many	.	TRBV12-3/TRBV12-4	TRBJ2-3	CASSLGRRTDTQYF	TGTGCCAGCAGCCTGGGACGTAGAACAGATACGCAGTATTTT
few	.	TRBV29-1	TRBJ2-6	CAGSPGANVLTF	TGCGCAGGGTCTCCTGGGGCCAACGTCCTGACTTTC
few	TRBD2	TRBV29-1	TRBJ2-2	CSAGGTGPTGELFF	TGCAGCGCGGGAGGGACGGGACCCACCGGGGAGCTGTTTTTT
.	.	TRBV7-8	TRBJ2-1	CASSFYSGENNEQFF	TGTGCCAGCAGCTTCTACTCCGGGGAGAACAATGAGCAGTTCTTC
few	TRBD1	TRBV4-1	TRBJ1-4	CASSQEAGGREKLFF	TGCGCCAGCAGCCAAGAGGCAGGGGGCAGGGAAAAACTGTTTTTT